The rows below give T cell receptor beta chains drawn from one sample of a study of shared clonotypes between healthy human individuals. The method was immunoSEQ multiplex PCR; TCRdb's version includes in-frame clones alone and lacks a portion of them. The sample contains some 980,000 clones, 70% to 85% of which appear only once. The sequencing sample was made of memory CD4+ T cells sorted from blood. The source is a man aged 18 to 35 in good health. The CDR3 runs from the conserved cysteine through the conserved F or W.

V gene | CDR3 protein
TRBV18 | CASSPPAGPIGQPQHF
TRBV7-9 | CASSPGAGTVYEQYF
TRBV6-5 | CASRPNRISYNEQFF
TRBV18 | CASSPNLLASHEQYF
TRBV25-1 | CASIPSRGILTEAFF
TRBV4-1 | CASSNGQGYEQYF
TRBV4-3 | CASSQDHFGAGLNYGYTF
TRBV27 | CASGPDLRETQYF
TRBV7-8 | CASSLAYRARDNEQFF
TRBV27 | CASSQNLVNTIYF
TRBV6-6 | CASGGDRQNTEAFF
TRBV7-9 | CASSGQLGTYEQYF
TRBV18 | CASSLQKNTEAFF
TRBV6-6 | CASMTSGVNTQYF
TRBV7-6 | CASSRDRGDTQYF
TRBV5-1 | CASSLAFERPYEQYF
TRBV5-4 | CASSLDPQGQAFF
TRBV30 | CAWSPRGVGRYEQYF
TRBV11-2 | CASSLSTGPQHNEQFF
TRBV5-6 | CASSRQRSSYNEQFF
TRBV5-1 | CASSREGLAGPLRETQYF
TRBV10-1 | CASSESKGSGTQYF
TRBV2 | CASSERGAGVQNTQYF
TRBV15 | CATSRDRGGPMTTYEQYF
TRBV30 | CAWSVRPTGTGAYGYTF
TRBV28 | CASSTSTETQYF
TRBV28 | CASTAGAGANVLTF
TRBV27 | CASSLSAIIRKVDTQYF
TRBV9 | CASSVRTSDTQYF
TRBV6-5 | CASKLRGGEAFF
TRBV28 | CASSTEGQGHTEAFF
TRBV9 | CASSVVDSYSPLHF
TRBV7-2 | CASRKGDRGRTGELFF
TRBV28 | CASSPTWYTEAFF
TRBV21-1 | CASSIRDRTYEQYF
TRBV7-2 | CASSLDTGGNQPQHF
TRBV28 | CASSAQGLEQYF
TRBV19 | CATGPGQGTEQFF
TRBV29-1 | CSVGTIYEQYF
TRBV4-2 | CASSQDRGSLFYEQYF
TRBV5-1 | CASSYVAGRTDTQYF